The T cell receptor (beta chain) under discussion was sequenced for a study of regulatory T cells in long-lasting Graves disease. Study-wide context: Antithyroid drugs had been given to newly diagnosed Graves' patients for under 3 months.

Germline CDR1 reads MDHEN; CDR2 reads SYDVKM. The length of the CDR3 is 14 residues. Trimming removed 6 bases from V and 3 bases from J; junction bases left unmatched: 6. HTBI primers from iRepertoire and Arm-PCR of CDR3 regions yielded the TCR beta libraries. TCRdb redid the calling of the multiplex PCR reads with MiXCR, one entry per CDR3 protein. The profile shows roughly 420,000 distinct CDR3 sequences, 12% to 15% of them singletons. This clonotype was picked up many times. Time point of the sample: newly diagnosed GD, antithyroid drugs for less than 3 months. Generation of the TCR library employed RNA extracted from PBMCs. These records were also assigned to another study, of T cells in Graves' hyperthyroidism and ophthalmopathy.

This specimen was peripheral blood mononuclear cells (PBMCs), taken at new diagnosis, from a patient treated with antithyroid drugs. This TCR derives from a woman between 45 and 65 years old with Graves disease. V and J are TRBV28 and TRBJ2-3; 7 bases are shared with TRBD2. The CDR3 coding sequence is TGTGCCAGCAGGACCGTCGGGGGGACAGATACGCAGTATTTT. It is translated as CASRTVGGTDTQYF. Based on the CDR3 plus reference TRBV28 and TRBJ2-3, the full variable domain is DVKVTQSSRYLVKRTGEKVFLECVQDMDHENMFWYRQDPGLGLRLIYFSYDVKMKEKGDIPEGYSVSREKKERFSLILESASTNQTSMYLCASRTVGGTDTQYFGPGTRLTVL.